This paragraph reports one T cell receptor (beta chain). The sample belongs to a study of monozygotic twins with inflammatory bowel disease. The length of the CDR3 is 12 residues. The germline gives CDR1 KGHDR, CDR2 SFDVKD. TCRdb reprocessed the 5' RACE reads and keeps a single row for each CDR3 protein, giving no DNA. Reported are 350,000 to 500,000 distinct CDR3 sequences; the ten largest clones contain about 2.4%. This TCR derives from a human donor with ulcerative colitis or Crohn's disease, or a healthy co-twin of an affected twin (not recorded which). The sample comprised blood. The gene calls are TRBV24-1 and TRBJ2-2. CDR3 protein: CATSLGYGELFF.